The following is a T cell receptor (beta chain) sequence with its context. Here immunoSEQ multiplex PCR was the method, and the copy in TCRdb shows in-frame clones only, minus some. The sample has roughly 20,000 clones, 70% to 90% seen once. V lost 3 bases to trimming and J lost 6 bases; unmatched junction nucleotides: 12. Germline V lookup: CDR1 LNHDA, CDR2 SQIVND (reference sequence). This CDR3 region has 17 residues. This sample was included in a study of blood T cell repertoires in COVID-19. About the study: Some COVID-19 samples were acute and others convalescent; all came from the United States, Italy and Spain. PBMCs, B-cell-depleted T cells, or T cells were the source of the cDNA or gDNA that made up the material.

The clonotype was recovered from a woman of 80 years or more with active COVID-19. The gene calls are TRBV19 and TRBJ1-5, with 9 bases identical to TRBD1. The sequenced material came from peripheral blood. The CDR3 nucleotides read TGTGCCAGTAGTATGGCGGGGACAGGGAAGGTTACTCAGCCCCAGCATTTT. Its translation: CASSMAGTGKVTQPQHF.